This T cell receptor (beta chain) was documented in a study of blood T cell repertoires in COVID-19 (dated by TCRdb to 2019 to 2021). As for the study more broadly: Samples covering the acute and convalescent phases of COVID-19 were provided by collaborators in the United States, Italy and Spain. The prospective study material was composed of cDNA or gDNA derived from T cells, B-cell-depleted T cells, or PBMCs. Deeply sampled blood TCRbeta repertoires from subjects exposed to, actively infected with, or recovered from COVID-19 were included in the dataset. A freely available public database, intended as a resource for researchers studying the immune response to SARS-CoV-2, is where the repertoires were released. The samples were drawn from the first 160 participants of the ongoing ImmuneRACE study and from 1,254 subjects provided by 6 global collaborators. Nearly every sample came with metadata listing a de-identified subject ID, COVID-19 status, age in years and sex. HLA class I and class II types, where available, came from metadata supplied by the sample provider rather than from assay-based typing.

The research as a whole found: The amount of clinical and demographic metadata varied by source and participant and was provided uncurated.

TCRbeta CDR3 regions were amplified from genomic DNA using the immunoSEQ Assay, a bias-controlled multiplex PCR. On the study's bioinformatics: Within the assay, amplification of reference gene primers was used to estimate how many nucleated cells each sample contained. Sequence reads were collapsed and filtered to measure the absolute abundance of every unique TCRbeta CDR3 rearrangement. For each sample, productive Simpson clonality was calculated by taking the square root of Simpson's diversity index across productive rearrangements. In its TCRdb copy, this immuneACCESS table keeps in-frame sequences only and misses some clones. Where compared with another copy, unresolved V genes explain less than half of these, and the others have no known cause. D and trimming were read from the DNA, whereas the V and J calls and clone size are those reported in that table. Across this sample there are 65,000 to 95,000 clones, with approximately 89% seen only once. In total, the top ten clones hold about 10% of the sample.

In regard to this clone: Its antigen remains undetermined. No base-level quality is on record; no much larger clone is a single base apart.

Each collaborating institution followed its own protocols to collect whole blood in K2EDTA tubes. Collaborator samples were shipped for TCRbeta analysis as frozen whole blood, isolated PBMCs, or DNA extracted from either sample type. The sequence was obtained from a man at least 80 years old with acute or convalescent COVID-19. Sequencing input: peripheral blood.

Read as DNA, the sequence is TGTGCCAGCAGCCAGAACTCAGGGGGCGCTTATGGCTACACCTTC. It encodes CASSQNSGGAYGYTF. The chain is assembled from TRBV4-2 and TRBJ1-2; 8 bases in the junction line up with TRBD1. V and J are trimmed by 3 bases and 5 bases, and the gene matches miss 8 bases of the junction. CDR1 and CDR2 were assigned from the germline V gene as LGHNA and YNFKEQ. Spanning cysteine to phenylalanine, the CDR3 consists of 15 amino acids. Just the 45-base CDR3 DNA is kept, in frame starting at base 1.